This TCR beta chain was recovered during a study of blood T cell repertoires in COVID-19 (dated by TCRdb to 2020 to 2021). About the study as a whole: The collaborator samples originated in the United States, Italy and Spain and spanned the acute and convalescent phases of COVID-19. The material from the prospective study consisted of cDNA or gDNA derived from T cells, B-cell-depleted T cells, or PBMCs. Deeply sampled blood TCRbeta repertoires from subjects exposed to, actively infected with, or recovered from COVID-19 were included in the dataset. The repertoires were made available in a free public database intended to serve as a resource for research on the immune response to SARS-CoV-2. Samples came from the ongoing ImmuneRACE study (first 160 participants) plus 1,254 subjects from 6 global collaborators. Nearly every sample came with metadata listing a de-identified subject ID, COVID-19 status, age in years and sex. HLA class I and class II types, where available, came from metadata supplied by the sample provider rather than from assay-based typing.

This clone has a handful of counts. Its specific antigen is unknown. No much larger clone exists at a distance of one base, and base qualities are not known. TCRbeta CDR3 regions were amplified from genomic DNA by means of the immunoSEQ Assay, a bias-controlled multiplex PCR. Regarding the original processing steps: Within the assay, amplification of reference gene primers was used to estimate how many nucleated cells each sample contained. Sequence reads were collapsed and filtered to measure the absolute abundance of every unique TCRbeta CDR3 rearrangement. For each sample, productive Simpson clonality was calculated by taking the square root of Simpson's diversity index across productive rearrangements. Imported from immuneACCESS, the table was reduced by TCRdb to in-frame sequences with V and J called. These copies leave out some clones; in studies compared against another copy, an unresolved V gene accounts for under half, and the cause of the remainder is not known. Clone size and the V and J calls come from that table; the DNA yielded D and trimming. This sample has almost 250,000 clones in its table, and approximately 85% of those were observed once. Around 9.8% of the sample rests with the top ten.

Here is what the overall study found, with its caveats: Clinical and demographic metadata were provided uncurated, with the amount varying by source and participant.

The CDR3 goes from the cysteine to the phenylalanine over 14 residues. The retained sequence is limited to the CDR3, 42 bases, with the frame set at the first base. Relative to germline, V is missing 3 bases and J is missing 7 bases, with 9 bases of the junction outside any gene match. The germline V gene (reference sequence) specifies SGHNT as CDR1 and YYREEE as CDR2. In the prospective study, participants were 18 to 89 years old, resided in about two dozen geographic areas of the United States, and were enrolled through a virtual design. In the prospective study, cohorts were assigned on the basis of participant-reported clinical history obtained from a screening survey and a study questionnaire. In the prospective study, whole blood, serum and a nasopharyngeal or oropharyngeal swab were collected from each participant by mobile phlebotomists. Additional blood draws and questionnaires over a 2-month period could optionally be provided by prospective study participants. Before DNA extraction, prospective study blood samples were shipped either frozen or at room temperature.

The chain is assembled from TRBV5-4 and TRBJ2-7; TRBD1 agrees with 8 junctional bases. This clonotype originated in a woman aged 50 to 60 with acute COVID-19. Sequencing input: PBMCs or T cells enriched from blood (not recorded which). The CDR3 protein is CASSWAGGNEEQYF. The bases are TGTGCCAGCAGCTGGGCAGGGGGCAACGAGGAGCAGTACTTC.